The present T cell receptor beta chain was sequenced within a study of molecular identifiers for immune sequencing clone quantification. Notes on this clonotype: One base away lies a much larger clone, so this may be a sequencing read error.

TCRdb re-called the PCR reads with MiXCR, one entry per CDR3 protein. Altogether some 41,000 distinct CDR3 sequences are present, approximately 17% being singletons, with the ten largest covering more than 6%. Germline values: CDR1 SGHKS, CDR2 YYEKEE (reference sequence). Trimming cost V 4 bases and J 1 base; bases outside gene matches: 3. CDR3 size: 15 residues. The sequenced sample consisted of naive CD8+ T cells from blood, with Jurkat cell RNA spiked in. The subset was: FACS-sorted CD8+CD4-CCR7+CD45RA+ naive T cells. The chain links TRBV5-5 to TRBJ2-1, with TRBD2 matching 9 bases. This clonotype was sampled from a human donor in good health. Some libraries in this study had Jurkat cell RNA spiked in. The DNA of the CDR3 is TGTGCCAGCAGCCGAGCGGGAGGTTCCTACAATGAGCAGTTCTTC. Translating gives CASSRAGGSYNEQFF. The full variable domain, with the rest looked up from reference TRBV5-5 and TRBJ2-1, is DAGVTQSPTHLIKTRGQQVTLRCSPISGHKSVSWYQQVLGQGPQFIFQYYEKEERGRGNFPDRFSARQFPNYSSELNVNALLLGDSALYLCASSRAGGSYNEQFFGPGTRLTVL.